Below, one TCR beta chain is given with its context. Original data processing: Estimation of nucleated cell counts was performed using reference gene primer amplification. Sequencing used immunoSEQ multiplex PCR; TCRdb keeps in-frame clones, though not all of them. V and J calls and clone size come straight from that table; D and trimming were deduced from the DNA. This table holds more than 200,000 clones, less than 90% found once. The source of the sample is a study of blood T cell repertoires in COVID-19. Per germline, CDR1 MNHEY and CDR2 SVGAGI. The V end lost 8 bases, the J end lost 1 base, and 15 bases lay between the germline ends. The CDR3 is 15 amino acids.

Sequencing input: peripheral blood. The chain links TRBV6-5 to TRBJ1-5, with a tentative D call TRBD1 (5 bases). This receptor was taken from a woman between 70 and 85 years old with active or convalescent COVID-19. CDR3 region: CASAIGGLSNQPQHF. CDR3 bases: TGTGCCAGCGCCATCGGGGGGTTAAGCAATCAGCCCCAGCATTTT.